This T cell receptor beta chain is from a study of metastatic and nonmetastatic thyroid tumors. Background on the study: Comparison of repertoires was carried out across blood and tumor or nodule tissue from malignant and benign thyroid patients. Findings and caveats of the study: Malignant thyroid tumors reportedly had TCR beta diversity that was significantly higher than in benign nodules, in blood and tumor.

This CDR3 is 19 amino acids long. CDR1 and CDR2 (germline): MNHEY, SMNVEV (reference sequence). V was pared by 0 bases and J by 5 bases, with 17 bases of the junction left unmatched. In the source study's methods: Across clinicopathological groups, CDR3 differences served as the basis for building a distant-metastasis classifier for papillary thyroid cancer. TCRdb reprocessed the PCR reads using MiXCR. TCRdb, not the original authors, processed these V and J calls. Of about 82,000 clones in the sample, under 15% were seen once. There were no patients who had received any treatment before thyroid surgery. This clone was seen repeatedly, ten times or more. Its specificity is unknown.

The sample was tumor tissue. This clonotype was sampled from a female donor with papillary thyroid cancer or a benign thyroid nodule (not recorded which). Some clones in this sample may be carry-over from other donors' samples. The chain recombines TRBV27 with TRBJ2-3, with 7 bases lining up with TRBD2. The CDR3: CASSLSNLLVGRALDTQYF. The CDR3 bases are TGTGCCAGCAGTTTATCCAATTTACTAGTGGGGAGGGCCTTAGATACGCAGTATTTT.